These 23 T cell receptor beta chains came from one sample sequenced in a study of PD-1 blockade in classical Hodgkin lymphoma. After autologous stem cell transplantation all patients relapsed, and prior brentuximab vedotin exposure differed between cohorts. Profiling relied on immunoSEQ multiplex PCR, and the TCRdb table lists in-frame clones only, not all of them. In the table there are around 25,000 clones, around 80% of which are singletons. Sequenced material: peripheral blood mononuclear cells (PBMCs), taken before the second cycle of nivolumab. Receptors originate from a human donor with classical Hodgkin lymphoma.

V is TRBV7-2 and J is TRBJ2-1; D might be TRBD1 (5 bases). V gave up 1 base and J gave up 13 bases, with 14 bases separating them. This CDR3 is built from 13 residues. CDR1 and CDR2 from the germline V gene are SGHTA and FQGNSA. The CDR3 coding sequence is TGTGCCAGCAGCTTAGACGAGAGGACACCACAGTTCTTC. Amino acid sequence: CASSLDERTPQFF.

J is TRBJ2-5 and V is TRBV4-3; a weak D match, TRBD2 (6 bases). The CDR3 loop spans 14 amino acids. Trimming stripped 0 bases from V and 7 bases from J, with 12 bases between. The germline gives CDR1 LGHNA, CDR2 YSLEER. CDR3 sequence reads: CASSQEEGRGTQYF. In nucleotides, the CDR3 is TGCGCCAGCAGCCAAGAGGAGGGCCGTGGGACCCAGTACTTC.

The V and J genes are TRBV5-1 and TRBJ1-2, with a weak D call TRBD1 (5 bases). V lost 0 bases to trimming and J lost 2 bases, with 8 bases between them. This CDR3 spans 14 amino acids. Germline V CDR1 and CDR2: SGHRS, YFSETQ. CDR3 DNA sequence: TGCGCCAGCAGCTTGGGGACACTCAACTATGGCTACACCTTC. This sequence encodes CASSLGTLNYGYTF.

The chain links TRBV6-5 to TRBJ2-2; D is ambiguous. Per the germline V gene, CDR1 is MNHEY and CDR2 is SVGAGI. Trimming took off 6 bases at V and 0 bases at J, with 11 bases between the two ends. CDR3 length: 15 amino acids. The DNA of the CDR3 is TGTGCCAGCAGCCGCGACATGGCGAACACCGGGGAGCTGTTTTTT. Translation: CASSRDMANTGELFF.

The V call is TRBV6-5, the J call TRBJ1-2; D gene uncertain. The germline V gene encodes CDR1 MNHEY and CDR2 SVGAGI. The length of the CDR3 is 15 residues. V shed 0 bases and J shed 5 bases, with 13 bases lying between them. The CDR3 sequence: CASSYSKSQGYGYTF. The CDR3 nucleotides are TGTGCCAGCAGTTACTCGAAGTCGCAAGGATATGGCTACACCTTC.

The chain uses TRBV6-5 and TRBJ1-2, with D uncertain. This CDR3 is built from 11 residues. The germline V gene encodes CDR1 MNHEY and CDR2 SVGAGI. V was trimmed by 4 bases and J by 4 bases, leaving 4 bases between them. The CDR3 loop is CASSSFYGYTF. CDR3 in DNA: TGTGCCAGCAGTTCTTTCTATGGCTACACCTTC.

The genes are TRBV19 and TRBJ2-3; 9 nucleotides align to TRBD2. CDR3 length: 15 residues. The germline V gene encodes CDR1 LNHDA and CDR2 SQIVND (reference sequence). J was trimmed by 1 base and V by 4 bases; bases with no gene match: 3. The CDR3 is CASSTTSGGTDTQYF. In DNA, the CDR3 is TGTGCCAGTAGTACGACTAGCGGAGGCACAGATACGCAGTATTTT. The whole variable domain, filled in from reference TRBV19 and TRBJ2-3, reads DGGITQSPKYLFRKEGQNVTLSCEQNLNHDAMYWYRQDPGQGLRLIYYSQIVNDFQKGDIAEGYSVSREKKESFPLTVTSAQKNPTAFYLCASSTTSGGTDTQYFGPGTRLTVL.

In this sample, this clone turned up a few times. No conserved phenylalanine or tryptophan is present at the end of the CDR3, so a read error is the likely explanation. No DNA is shown, since the ends of the CDR3 on it are uncertain; the CDR3 is the one TCRdb lists. The chain carries TRBV6-1 and TRBJ2-7; the table gives TRBD1 as D, unverified against the DNA. The CDR3 spans 12 amino acids, including both terminal residues. The germline V gene has CDR1 MNHNS and CDR2 SASEGT. This chain's CDR3 is CASSEALQGTWI.

This CDR3 is CASSQALGYEQYF. CDR3 sequence (DNA): TGCGCCAGCAGCCAGGCCCTAGGCTACGAGCAGTACTTC. The chain recombines TRBV4-3 with TRBJ2-5; D is ambiguous. The J call is doubtful: the DNA matches TRBJ2-7 better. Germline assignment: CDR1 LGHNA and CDR2 YSLEER. The CDR3 extends over 13 amino acids.

This chain links TRBV13 with TRBJ1-2, with D maybe TRBD1 (5 bases). The CDR3 loop spans 14 amino acids. V lost 5 bases and J 4 bases, leaving 14 bases between the germline ends. The V gene's germline CDR1 is PRHDT and CDR2 FYEKMQ (reference sequence). The CDR3, as DNA: TGTGCCAGCAGCCTTCTTTGGGGGAGCTATGGCTACACCTTC. Residues: CASSLLWGSYGYTF. Full variable domain (remainder filled in from reference TRBV13 and TRBJ1-2): AAGVIQSPRHLIKEKRETATLKCYPIPRHDTVYWYQQGPGQDPQFLISFYEKMQSDKGSIPDRFSAQQFSDYHSELNMSSLELGDSALYFCASSLLWGSYGYTFGSGTRLTVV.

The chain recombines TRBV6-4 with TRBJ2-3; D possibly corresponds to TRBD2 (6 bases). V shed 8 bases and J shed 2 bases, with 14 bases lying between them. Germline CDR1 reads MRHNA; CDR2 reads SNTAGT. The length of the CDR3 is 14 residues. The CDR3 spells CASLKGGFTDTQYF. CDR3 bases: TGTGCCAGCCTGAAGGGAGGCTTCACAGATACGCAGTATTTT.

The chain employs TRBV4-3 and TRBJ2-7; TRBD1 matches at 7 bases. Germline CDR1 and CDR2: LGHNA and YSLEER. J lost 3 bases, V lost 0 bases, and 11 bases had no gene match. The CDR3 runs 17 residues. The CDR3 DNA reads TGCGCCAGCAGCCAAGATCTCCCGAGAGACAGGGTCTACGAGCAGTACTTC. This codes for CASSQDLPRDRVYEQYF.

The chain is built from TRBV6-5 and TRBJ1-2, with 9 bases matching TRBD1. Germline loops: CDR1 MNHEY, CDR2 SVGAGI. V dropped 4 bases and J dropped 4; count of bases not matched to a gene: 10. The CDR3 runs 16 residues. The CDR3 DNA sequence: TGTGCCAGCAGTTCCCCCCGGGACAGGGTCGGCTATGGCTACACCTTC. Amino acid sequence: CASSSPRDRVGYGYTF.

This clone was found once. The chain has TRBV6-5 and TRBJ1-1; the D is unclear. This CDR3 spans 14 amino acids. Per germline, CDR1 MNHEY and CDR2 SVGAGI. With 2 bases removed from V and 3 bases from J, the gap between germline ends came to 10 bases. The CDR3 nucleotides are TGTGCCAGCAGTTACGGGGTTTTGGACACTGAAGCTTTCTTT. Translating gives CASSYGVLDTEAFF.

CDR3 residues: CAWRGQGNYEQYF. The CDR3, as DNA: TGTGCCTGGAGGGGACAGGGGAACTACGAGCAGTACTTC. This rearrangement joins TRBV30 to TRBJ2-7; 10 positions agree with TRBD1. V was clipped by 3 bases and J by 3 bases; unmatched bases: 2. The CDR3 runs to 13 residues. From germline, CDR1 is GTSNPN and CDR2 SVGIG (reference sequence).

This chain connects TRBV2 to TRBJ1-1; D perhaps matches TRBD1 (6 bases). The V end lost 8 bases, the J end lost 3 bases, and 13 bases lay between the germline ends. The CDR3 runs to 13 residues. From germline, CDR1 is SNHLY and CDR2 FYNNEI. The CDR3 DNA follows: TGTGCCAGCCGGACAGTGACACACACTGAAGCTTTCTTT. This translates into CASRTVTHTEAFF.

The CDR3 sequence: CASKIVLGTDTQYF. CDR3 nucleotide sequence: TGTGCCAGCAAGATTGTCTTAGGCACAGATACGCAGTATTTT. The chain recombines TRBV2 with TRBJ2-3; no firm D call. CDR3 size: 14 residues. The germline V gene has CDR1 SNHLY and CDR2 FYNNEI. V gave up 7 bases and J gave up 1 base, with 12 bases separating them.

The chain carries TRBV5-1 and TRBJ2-2; D might be TRBD1 or TRBD2, each matching 6 bases. CDR3 length: 15 residues. Germline-derived CDR1 and CDR2 are SGHRS and YFSETQ. The germline V and J ends were trimmed by 0 bases and 3 bases, with 9 bases remaining between them. In DNA form, the CDR3 reads TGCGCCAGCAGCTTGGAAGGGGGGTACACCGGGGAGCTGTTTTTT. This translates into CASSLEGGYTGELFF.

This clone is classed as medium-sized (0.01 to 0.1%). The chain combines TRBV9 with TRBJ2-5, with 7 bases lining up with TRBD1. This CDR3 contains 17 residues. The trim removed 0 bases at V and 9 bases at J, leaving 17 bases unmatched. Germline CDR1 is SGDLS and CDR2 is YYNGEE. The CDR3 here is CASSVGLNQQGRDPQYF. The CDR3 DNA is TGTGCCAGCAGCGTAGGGCTGAACCAACAGGGGAGAGACCCCCAGTACTTC.

The chain uses TRBV2 and TRBJ1-5, with 9 positions matching TRBD1. The germline V gene encodes CDR1 SNHLY and CDR2 FYNNEI. V dropped 8 bases and J dropped 2; count of bases not matched to a gene: 10. CDR3 length: 16 amino acids. The chain's CDR3 is CASGSSQGAGNQPQHF. For the CDR3, the DNA is TGTGCCAGCGGATCCTCACAGGGGGCCGGCAATCAGCCCCAGCATTTT.

The rearrangement uses TRBV28 and TRBJ1-2, with a possible D match to TRBD1 (6 bases). The germline CDR1 and CDR2 sequences are MDHEN and SYDVKM. V shed 10 bases and J shed 2 bases, with 17 bases lying between them. The CDR3 length is 14 residues. CDR3 residues: CATLNPGQNYGYTF. CDR3 bases: TGTGCCACCCTAAACCCCGGACAGAACTATGGCTACACCTTC.

In nucleotides, the CDR3 is TGTGCCAGCAGCTTAGTGAGAGGTGCCTACTCCTACAATGAGCAGTTCTTC. Residues: CASSLVRGAYSYNEQFF. The chain is built from TRBV11-2 and TRBJ2-1; D unclear. The CDR3 loop spans 17 amino acids. In germline, CDR1 is SGHAT, CDR2 FQNNGV. V was shortened by 1 base and J by 0 bases, with 13 bases between the two germline ends.

Points on this clone: A junction end diverges from the germline sequence, so it may reflect a read error. Distinct nucleotide sequences in the sample also encode this CDR3. The chain recombines TRBV5-1 with TRBJ1-1; no clear D gene. The CDR3 contains 13 residues. Germline V gene lookup returns CDR1 SGHRS and CDR2 YFSETQ. CDR3 protein: CASSLAGHSEAFF. As DNA, the CDR3 is TGTGCCAGCAGCTTGGCCGGGCATTCTGAAGCTTTCTTT. The whole variable domain, filled in from reference TRBV5-1 and TRBJ1-1, reads KAGVTQTPRYLIKTRGQQVTLSCSPISGHRSVSWYQQTPGQGLQFLFEYFSETQRNKGNFPGRFSGRQFSNSRSEMNVSTLELGDSALYLCASSLAGHSEAFFGQGTRLTVV.